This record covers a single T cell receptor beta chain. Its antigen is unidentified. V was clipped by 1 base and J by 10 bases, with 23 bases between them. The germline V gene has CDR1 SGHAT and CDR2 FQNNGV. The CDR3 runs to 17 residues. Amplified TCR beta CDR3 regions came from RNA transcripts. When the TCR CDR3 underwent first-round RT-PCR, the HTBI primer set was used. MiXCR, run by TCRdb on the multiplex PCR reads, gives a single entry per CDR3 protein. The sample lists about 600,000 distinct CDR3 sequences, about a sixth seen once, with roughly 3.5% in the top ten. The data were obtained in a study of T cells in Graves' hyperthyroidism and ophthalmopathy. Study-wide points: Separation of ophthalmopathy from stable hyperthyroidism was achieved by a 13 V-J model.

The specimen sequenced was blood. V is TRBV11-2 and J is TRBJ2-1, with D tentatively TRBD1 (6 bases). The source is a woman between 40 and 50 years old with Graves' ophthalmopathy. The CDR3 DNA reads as TGTGCCAGCAGCTTAGGGTTTGGGCAGGGGCCTTCCTACGAGCAGTTCTTC. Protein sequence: CASSLGFGQGPSYEQFF. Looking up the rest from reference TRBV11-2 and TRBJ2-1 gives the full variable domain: EAGVAQSPRYKIIEKRQSVAFWCNPISGHATLYWYQQILGQGPKLLIQFQNNGVVDDSQLPKDRFSAERLKGVDSTLKIQPAKLEDSAVYLCASSLGFGQGPSYEQFFGPGTRLTVL.